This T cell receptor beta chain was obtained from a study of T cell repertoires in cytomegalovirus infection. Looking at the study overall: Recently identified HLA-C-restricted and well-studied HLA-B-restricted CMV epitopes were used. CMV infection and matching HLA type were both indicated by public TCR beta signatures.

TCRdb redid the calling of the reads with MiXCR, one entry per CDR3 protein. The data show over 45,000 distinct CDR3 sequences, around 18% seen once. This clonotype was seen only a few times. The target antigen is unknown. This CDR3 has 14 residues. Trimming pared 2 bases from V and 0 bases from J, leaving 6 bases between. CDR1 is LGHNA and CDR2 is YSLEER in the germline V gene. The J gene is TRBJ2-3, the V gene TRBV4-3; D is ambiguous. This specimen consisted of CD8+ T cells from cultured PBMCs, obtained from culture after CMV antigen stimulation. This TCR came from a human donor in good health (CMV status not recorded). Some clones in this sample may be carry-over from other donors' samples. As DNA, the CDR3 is TGCGCCAGCAGCCAAATCTCTAGCACAGATACGCAGTATTTT. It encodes CASSQISSTDTQYF.